The source of this T cell receptor (beta chain) is a study of a mutant IDH1 vaccine in newly diagnosed glioma. Across the whole study: Vaccination started 4-6 weeks after radiotherapy alone, or with temozolomide cycles. General observations from the study: Vaccine-induced responses were seen in around 93% of patients, spanning several MHC alleles. Pseudoprogression appeared unlinked to shifts in leading peripheral T cell clonotypes.

A remark on this clone: The antigen remains unidentified.

V was trimmed by 7 bases and J by 4 bases, leaving 8 bases between them. Germline lookup yields CDR1 DFQATT and CDR2 SNEGSKA (reference sequence). CDR3 length: 11 residues. The sample's time point: week 47, end of study. In every dose of vaccine, 300 ug of mutant IDH1 20-mer peptide was given alongside topical imiquimod. Sequencing was performed with immunoSEQ multiplex PCR; in TCRdb, only in-frame clones are kept and a portion is missing. Of about 23,000 clones listed, roughly 83% are singletons. This chain uses TRBV20-1 with TRBJ1-5; D not certain. This TCR was recovered from a man between 35 and 55 years old with glioma. This specimen was PBMCs, taken from a glioma patient whose treatment included an IDH1 peptide vaccine. In nucleotides, the CDR3 is TGCAGTGTACGAGGGAATCAGCCCCAGCATTTT. Its protein product is CSVRGNQPQHF.